One TCR beta chain is described in this entry. Its antigen is not known. Germline V gene data show CDR1 as SGHRS and CDR2 as YFSETQ. The germline V and J ends were trimmed by 4 bases and 0 bases, with 14 bases remaining between them. The CDR3 covers 17 residues. This specimen belongs to a study of graft-versus-host responses after intestinal transplantation. Study-wide background: Transplants were multivisceral, liver-intestinal, or isolated intestinal.

This table comes from immunoSEQ multiplex PCR, and its TCRdb copy is limited to in-frame clones, with some not included. This sample has about 97,000 clones, with 80% to 95% found just once. The study, taken as a whole, reports: Elevated graft-versus-host to host-versus-graft clonal ratios in allografts were recorded for patients with graft-donor T cell macrochimerism.

The sequence was obtained from a human patient who received an intestinal transplant, so some T cells may come from the graft donor. The sample in question was PBMCs, obtained approximately 470 days after intestinal transplant. This sequence joins TRBV5-1 and TRBJ1-6, with D perhaps TRBD1 (5 bases). This CDR3 is CASSPGRGSSYNSPLHF. The CDR3 DNA follows: TGCGCCAGCAGCCCGGGAAGGGGATCCTCCTATAATTCACCCCTCCACTTT.